The 23 T cell receptor beta chains listed next were all sequenced from one sample in a study of blood T cell repertoires in COVID-19. Only in-frame clones appear in the TCRdb table, and some are missing; sequencing was by immunoSEQ multiplex PCR. The sample lists approximately 220,000 clones; 80% to 90% were seen once. Sequencing was carried out using peripheral blood. These TCRs come from a woman aged 55-75 years who had recovered from COVID-19.

This sequence joins TRBV5-1 and TRBJ2-2; D perhaps matches TRBD1 (6 bases). V was shortened by 0 bases and J by 0 bases, with 12 bases between the two germline ends. The CDR3 runs to 17 residues. Germline V CDR1 and CDR2: SGHRS, YFSETQ. CDR3 in DNA: TGCGCCAGCAGCTTGGTTGGGACACCTCCGAACACCGGGGAGCTGTTTTTT. Residues: CASSLVGTPPNTGELFF. Combining the CDR3 with reference TRBV5-1 and TRBJ2-2 gives the whole variable domain KAGVTQTPRYLIKTRGQQVTLSCSPISGHRSVSWYQQTPGQGLQFLFEYFSETQRNKGNFPGRFSGRQFSNSRSEMNVSTLELGDSALYLCASSLVGTPPNTGELFFGEGSRLTVL.

The V gene is TRBV5-5, the J gene TRBJ1-4, with a possible D match to TRBD1 (5 bases). There are 13 residues in the CDR3. The V gene lost 3 bases and the J gene lost 4 bases, with 7 bases spanning the gap. Germline V lookup: CDR1 SGHKS, CDR2 YYEKEE (reference sequence). The CDR3 sequence is CASSSDSNEKLFF. As DNA, the CDR3 is TGTGCCAGCAGCTCTGACAGTAATGAAAAACTGTTTTTT.

J is TRBJ2-3 and V is TRBV4-1, with 15 bases lining up with TRBD2. This CDR3 spans 17 amino acids. Germline V CDR1 and CDR2: MGHRA, YSYEKL. The V and J ends lost 4 bases and 5 bases, in that order; junction bases with no gene match: 7. The chain's CDR3 is CASSPRTSGGAQDTQYF. For the CDR3, the DNA is TGCGCCAGCAGCCCAAGGACTAGCGGGGGGGCCCAAGATACGCAGTATTTT.

This chain joins TRBV6-5 and TRBJ2-6; no clear D. Germline CDR1 MNHEY, CDR2 SVGAGI. The CDR3 is 15 residues long. Deletions cut 7 bases from V and 4 bases from J, with 14 bases between. The CDR3, as DNA: TGTGCCAGCACCAACAGACCCCGCGGGGCCAACGTCCTGACTTTC. Amino acid sequence: CASTNRPRGANVLTF.

The chain links TRBV30 to TRBJ1-1; 9 bases fit TRBD1. V lost 5 bases to trimming and J lost 10 bases; unmatched junction nucleotides: 8. The germline V gene has CDR1 GTSNPN and CDR2 SVGIG (reference sequence). The CDR3 has 12 residues. In nucleotides, the CDR3 is TGTGCCTGGGGGACAGGGTTTTTATCAGCTTTCTTT. Encoded protein: CAWGTGFLSAFF.

The chain's CDR3 is CASSPTGMMNTEAFF. The CDR3 coding sequence is TGTGCCAGCAGCCCGACAGGGATGATGAACACTGAAGCTTTCTTT. The V call is TRBV27, the J call TRBJ1-1, with 7 nucleotides matching TRBD1. V was pared by 6 bases and J by 0 bases, with 7 bases of the junction left unmatched. CDR3 size: 15 residues. Germline lookup yields CDR1 MNHEY and CDR2 SMNVEV (reference sequence).

On this clone: This sample also contains other DNA sequences that code for the same CDR3. The V and J genes are TRBV7-6 and TRBJ2-3, with 9 bases fitting TRBD2. Germline lookup yields CDR1 SGHVS and CDR2 FNYEAQ. V gave up 3 bases and J gave up 1 base; unmatched junction bases: 2. The CDR3 extends over 15 amino acids. CDR3 in DNA: TGTGCCAGCAGCTTGGTAGCGGGGGGCACAGATACGCAGTATTTT. It translates to CASSLVAGGTDTQYF.

The V call is TRBV10-3, the J call TRBJ2-5; 11 positions match TRBD2. The V and J ends lost 5 bases and 0 bases, in that order; junction bases with no gene match: 2. The CDR3 sequence is 15 residues long. CDR1 is ENHRY and CDR2 is SYGVKD in the germline V gene. The CDR3 region has the DNA TGTGCCATCAGTAGACTAGCGGGGAACCAAGAGACCCAGTACTTC. This sequence encodes CAISRLAGNQETQYF.

J is TRBJ1-6 and V is TRBV4-1, with 7 bases fitting TRBD1. J lost 10 bases, V lost 1 base, and 4 bases had no gene match. The germline CDR1 and CDR2 sequences are MGHRA and YSYEKL. The CDR3 totals 14 residues. As DNA, the CDR3 is TGCGCCAGCAGCCAAGTTGCCAGGGGGTCACCCCTCCACTTT. Its translation: CASSQVARGSPLHF.

The chain employs TRBV5-1 and TRBJ2-7; 7 positions agree with TRBD1. This CDR3 is 14 amino acids long. Germline CDR1 and CDR2: SGHRS and YFSETQ. V shed 4 bases and J 1 base; nucleotides not matched to a gene: 5. In nucleotides, the CDR3 is TGCGCCAGCAGCCCCAGACAGGGTTCCTACGAGCAGTACTTC. Amino acid sequence: CASSPRQGSYEQYF.

The chain uses TRBV19 and TRBJ2-1; possible D gene TRBD2, 5 bases. CDR3 length: 15 amino acids. Germline-derived CDR1 and CDR2 are LNHDA and SQIVND (reference sequence). Trimming removed 3 bases at V and 6 bases at J, with 15 bases between. The CDR3 here is CASSILRVPSNEQFF. CDR3 sequence (DNA): TGTGCCAGTAGTATCTTGAGGGTCCCCTCCAATGAGCAGTTCTTC.

The chain uses TRBV18 and TRBJ1-1; TRBD1 is a possible D gene (6 bases). CDR3 length: 14 residues. In germline, CDR1 is KGHSH, CDR2 LQKENI. The ends were cut back, 6 bases at V and 6 bases at J, with 17 bases in the middle. The CDR3 spells CASSPTNRDAEAFF. The CDR3 region has the DNA TGTGCCAGCTCCCCAACGAACAGGGACGCTGAAGCTTTCTTT.

The chain employs TRBV4-3 and TRBJ2-7; TRBD1 matches 10 bases. Germline V gives CDR1 LGHNA, CDR2 YSLEER. The CDR3 loop spans 16 amino acids. J gave up 2 bases and V 4 bases, and 8 bases lay outside the gene matches. The CDR3, as DNA: TGCGCCAGCAGCCCATCCGGGACAGGGGAGACCTACGAGCAGTACTTC. It encodes CASSPSGTGETYEQYF.

The V and J genes are TRBV7-8 and TRBJ1-2; D possibly corresponds to TRBD1 (5 bases). Looked up from germline, CDR1 is SGHVS and CDR2 is FQNEAQ. V lost 5 bases, J lost 8 bases, and 12 bases lay in between. The CDR3 runs 12 residues. CDR3 nucleotides: TGTGCCAGCAGCGATCGACAGACGGGCTACACCTTC. This translates into CASSDRQTGYTF.

The gene calls are TRBV5-1 and TRBJ1-5; a possible D gene is TRBD1 (5 bases). The V gene lost 8 bases and the J gene lost 5 bases, with 11 bases spanning the gap. The CDR3 has 12 residues. Germline-derived CDR1 and CDR2 are SGHRS and YFSETQ. In DNA form, the CDR3 reads TGCGCCAGGCGACAGTACGATCAGCCCCAGCATTTT. It encodes CARRQYDQPQHF.

Many counts were recorded for this clone. The rearrangement uses TRBV30 and TRBJ1-2; the D is unclear. The germline V and J ends were trimmed by 0 bases and 3 bases, with 11 bases remaining between them. The CDR3 contains 14 residues. The germline V gene encodes CDR1 GTSNPN and CDR2 SVGIG (reference sequence). CDR3 coding DNA: TGTGCCTGGAGTGTACGGAGGAGAGACTATGGCTACACCTTC. Its translation: CAWSVRRRDYGYTF.

The rearrangement joins TRBV5-6 to TRBJ1-6; D possibly corresponds to TRBD1 (6 bases). V lost 0 bases to trimming and J lost 5 bases, with 15 bases between them. The length of the CDR3 is 17 residues. Germline CDR1 is SGHDT and CDR2 is YYEEEE. The CDR3 loop is CASSLAARGFNNSPLHF. CDR3 nucleotide sequence: TGTGCCAGCAGCTTGGCGGCCAGGGGATTCAATAATTCACCCCTCCACTTT. The full variable domain, its missing parts supplied by reference TRBV5-6 and TRBJ1-6, is DAGVTQSPTHLIKTRGQQVTLRCSPKSGHDTVSWYQQALGQGPQFIFQYYEEEERQRGNFPDRFSGHQFPNYSSELNVNALLLGDSALYLCASSLAARGFNNSPLHFGNGTRLTVT.

This chain joins TRBV19 and TRBJ2-1; 14 nucleotides align to TRBD2. J was trimmed by 10 bases and V by 7 bases; bases with no gene match: 18. Germline V gene data show CDR1 as LNHDA and CDR2 as SQIVND (reference sequence). CDR3 length: 18 amino acids. The CDR3 sequence is CASTSGLAGGKVTMEQFF. For the CDR3, the DNA is TGTGCCAGTACCTCCGGACTAGCGGGGGGAAAAGTTACAATGGAGCAGTTCTTC.

This chain links TRBV18 with TRBJ2-7; the match to TRBD1 covers 10 bases. The ends lost 5 bases at V and 3 bases at J; junction bases unmatched: 10. This CDR3 is built from 16 residues. Germline V gene data show CDR1 as KGHSH and CDR2 as LQKENI. The CDR3 DNA reads as TGTGCCAGCTCAAGACAGACAGGGGGCGAGGGCTACGAGCAGTACTTC. This sequence encodes CASSRQTGGEGYEQYF.

The rearrangement links TRBV7-8 to TRBJ1-3; D is ambiguous. This CDR3 region has 16 residues. Between the trimmed V and J ends, which lost 1 base and 4 bases, there was a span of 14 bases. The germline V gene has CDR1 SGHVS and CDR2 FQNEAQ. CDR3 residues: CASSLEAAPVGNTIYF. The DNA for the CDR3 is TGTGCCAGCAGCTTAGAGGCGGCACCGGTAGGAAACACCATATATTTT.

The V and J genes are TRBV19 and TRBJ2-3; the match to TRBD1 covers 7 bases. Trimming removed 6 bases from V and 6 bases from J; junction bases left unmatched: 9. In germline, CDR1 is LNHDA, CDR2 SQIVND (reference sequence). The CDR3 runs to 14 residues. The CDR3 bases are TGTGCCAGTAGCCACCGGACAGGCGGTGATACGCAGTATTTT. This encodes CASSHRTGGDTQYF.

CDR3 in DNA: TGTGCCAGCAGTGAGAGGACAGGGACCGGGTATGGCTACACCTTC. This gives the protein CASSERTGTGYGYTF. J is TRBJ1-2 and V is TRBV2; 8 bases align to TRBD1. Germline CDR1 is SNHLY and CDR2 is FYNNEI. J gave up 5 bases and V 3 bases, and 8 bases lay outside the gene matches. This CDR3 region has 15 residues.

The chain is built from TRBV12-5 and TRBJ2-6; 8 bases match TRBD1. J lost 0 bases, V lost 0 bases, and 10 bases had no gene match. The CDR3 spans 20 residues. Germline values: CDR1 LGHNT, CDR2 FRNRAP. CDR3 region: CASGLVVQGAASSGANVLTF. Written as DNA, the CDR3 is TGTGCTAGTGGTTTGGTAGTCCAGGGGGCGGCTTCCTCTGGGGCCAACGTCCTGACTTTC.